This T cell receptor (beta chain) was captured in a study of blood T cells in healthy people across ages. The CDR3 sequence is 15 residues long. Trimming removed 6 bases at V and 2 bases at J, with 15 bases between. Per the germline V gene, CDR1 is SNHLY and CDR2 is FYNNEI. With a J-beta primer mix and a sample-barcoded 5' primer, a second PCR ran 7 to 11 cycles. From the 5' RACE reads, TCRdb called clonotypes with MiXCR, one entry per CDR3 protein. The data show approximately 760,000 distinct CDR3 sequences, with roughly 25% seen just once and 9.4% held by the top ten. These data were also reused for a study on T cells of mothers and their children. From that report: Donation came from three healthy Caucasian mothers together with their six children.

The sequenced material came from blood. This receptor was taken from a boy aged 5-17 years in good health. The J gene is TRBJ2-3, the V gene TRBV2; a possible D gene is TRBD1 (6 bases). The CDR3 is CASSVQGLHTDTQYF. DNA of the CDR3: TGTGCCAGCAGCGTACAGGGTTTGCACACAGATACGCAGTATTTT.